The rows below give T cell receptor beta chains drawn from one sample of a study of regulatory T cells in long-lasting Graves disease. TCRdb re-called the multiplex PCR reads with MiXCR, one entry per CDR3 protein. The profile covers roughly 400,000 distinct CDR3 sequences, with less than 25% appearing a single time and roughly 20% taken by the ten largest. The sample here was peripheral blood mononuclear cells (PBMCs), taken when the disease was refractory, from a patient treated with antithyroid drugs. Receptors were obtained from a female donor with Graves disease. Both conserved end residues are part of each CDR3. The D gene is left open where the match is weak. A clone size is listed for some rows: how often the clone was seen (once, few, many), or a class if it is expanded.

CDR3aa: CASSATGGWTEAFF
CDR3nt: TGTGCCAGCAGCGCTACAGGGGGGTGGACTGAAGCTTTCTTT
d_gene: TRBD1
j_gene: TRBJ1-1
abundance: -
v_gene: TRBV27

CDR3aa: CASNALWSEGINQPQHF
CDR3nt: TGTGCCAGCAACGCCCTCTGGAGTGAGGGAATCAATCAGCCCCAGCATTTT
d_gene: -
j_gene: TRBJ1-5
abundance: many
v_gene: TRBV6-1

CDR3aa: CASSIIGASEQYF
CDR3nt: TGTGCCAGTAGTATAATTGGAGCTTCCGAGCAGTACTTC
d_gene: -
j_gene: TRBJ2-7
abundance: few
v_gene: TRBV19

CDR3aa: CASSSKDNYEQYF
CDR3nt: TGTGCCAGCAGCTCAAAGGACAATTACGAGCAGTACTTC
d_gene: -
j_gene: TRBJ2-7
abundance: -
v_gene: TRBV7-9

CDR3aa: CAWSVLGQVSHTF
CDR3nt: TGTGCCTGGAGTGTACTGGGACAAGTCAGCCACACCTTC
d_gene: -
j_gene: TRBJ1-2
abundance: many
v_gene: TRBV30

CDR3aa: CACRIGGYTF
CDR3nt: TGTGCCTGCCGCATTGGTGGCTACACCTTC
d_gene: -
j_gene: TRBJ1-2
abundance: many
v_gene: TRBV30

CDR3aa: CASSYGGGGTETQYF
CDR3nt: TGTGCCAGCAGTTACGGGGGGGGGGGTACAGAGACCCAGTACTTC
d_gene: TRBD2
j_gene: TRBJ2-5
abundance: many
v_gene: TRBV6-9

CDR3aa: CASSWSQTGEQYF
CDR3nt: TGTGCCAGCAGCTGGTCCCAAACAGGGGAGCAGTACTTC
d_gene: -
j_gene: TRBJ2-7
abundance: few
v_gene: TRBV7-6

CDR3aa: CASSLGTPDEQYF
CDR3nt: TGTGCCAGCAGTTTAGGGACCCCTGACGAGCAGTACTTC
d_gene: -
j_gene: TRBJ2-7
abundance: many
v_gene: TRBV12-3/TRBV12-4

CDR3aa: CAWSVRGAREQYF
CDR3nt: TGTGCCTGGAGTGTACGGGGGGCGCGCGAGCAGTACTTC
d_gene: -
j_gene: TRBJ2-7
abundance: -
v_gene: TRBV30

CDR3aa: CASSLSPGAGNQPQHF
CDR3nt: TGTGCCAGCAGCTTATCGCCGGGGGCAGGCAATCAGCCCCAGCATTTT
d_gene: -
j_gene: TRBJ1-5
abundance: -
v_gene: TRBV7-4

CDR3aa: CASSIGQDTEAFF
CDR3nt: TGTGCCAGTAGTATTGGCCAGGACACTGAAGCTTTCTTT
d_gene: -
j_gene: TRBJ1-1
abundance: many
v_gene: TRBV19

CDR3aa: CASRDRGKLFF
CDR3nt: TGTGCCAGCAGAGACAGAGGAAAACTGTTTTTT
d_gene: -
j_gene: TRBJ1-4
abundance: -
v_gene: TRBV6-2/TRBV6-3

CDR3aa: CASSLEVSGYEQYF
CDR3nt: TGCGCCAGCAGCTTGGAGGTATCAGGGTACGAGCAGTACTTC
d_gene: -
j_gene: TRBJ2-7
abundance: -
v_gene: TRBV5-1

CDR3aa: CASEANYGYTF
CDR3nt: TGTGCCAGCGAAGCTAACTATGGCTACACCTTC
d_gene: -
j_gene: TRBJ1-2
abundance: many
v_gene: TRBV9

CDR3aa: CASSQEGAGGPEQYF
CDR3nt: TGCGCCAGCAGCCAAGAAGGGGCAGGGGGACCCGAGCAGTACTTC
d_gene: TRBD1
j_gene: TRBJ2-7
abundance: -
v_gene: TRBV7-2

CDR3aa: CASSSRWGTGELFF
CDR3nt: TGTGCCAGCAGCAGCCGTTGGGGAACCGGGGAGCTGTTTTTT
d_gene: -
j_gene: TRBJ2-2
abundance: few
v_gene: TRBV11-1